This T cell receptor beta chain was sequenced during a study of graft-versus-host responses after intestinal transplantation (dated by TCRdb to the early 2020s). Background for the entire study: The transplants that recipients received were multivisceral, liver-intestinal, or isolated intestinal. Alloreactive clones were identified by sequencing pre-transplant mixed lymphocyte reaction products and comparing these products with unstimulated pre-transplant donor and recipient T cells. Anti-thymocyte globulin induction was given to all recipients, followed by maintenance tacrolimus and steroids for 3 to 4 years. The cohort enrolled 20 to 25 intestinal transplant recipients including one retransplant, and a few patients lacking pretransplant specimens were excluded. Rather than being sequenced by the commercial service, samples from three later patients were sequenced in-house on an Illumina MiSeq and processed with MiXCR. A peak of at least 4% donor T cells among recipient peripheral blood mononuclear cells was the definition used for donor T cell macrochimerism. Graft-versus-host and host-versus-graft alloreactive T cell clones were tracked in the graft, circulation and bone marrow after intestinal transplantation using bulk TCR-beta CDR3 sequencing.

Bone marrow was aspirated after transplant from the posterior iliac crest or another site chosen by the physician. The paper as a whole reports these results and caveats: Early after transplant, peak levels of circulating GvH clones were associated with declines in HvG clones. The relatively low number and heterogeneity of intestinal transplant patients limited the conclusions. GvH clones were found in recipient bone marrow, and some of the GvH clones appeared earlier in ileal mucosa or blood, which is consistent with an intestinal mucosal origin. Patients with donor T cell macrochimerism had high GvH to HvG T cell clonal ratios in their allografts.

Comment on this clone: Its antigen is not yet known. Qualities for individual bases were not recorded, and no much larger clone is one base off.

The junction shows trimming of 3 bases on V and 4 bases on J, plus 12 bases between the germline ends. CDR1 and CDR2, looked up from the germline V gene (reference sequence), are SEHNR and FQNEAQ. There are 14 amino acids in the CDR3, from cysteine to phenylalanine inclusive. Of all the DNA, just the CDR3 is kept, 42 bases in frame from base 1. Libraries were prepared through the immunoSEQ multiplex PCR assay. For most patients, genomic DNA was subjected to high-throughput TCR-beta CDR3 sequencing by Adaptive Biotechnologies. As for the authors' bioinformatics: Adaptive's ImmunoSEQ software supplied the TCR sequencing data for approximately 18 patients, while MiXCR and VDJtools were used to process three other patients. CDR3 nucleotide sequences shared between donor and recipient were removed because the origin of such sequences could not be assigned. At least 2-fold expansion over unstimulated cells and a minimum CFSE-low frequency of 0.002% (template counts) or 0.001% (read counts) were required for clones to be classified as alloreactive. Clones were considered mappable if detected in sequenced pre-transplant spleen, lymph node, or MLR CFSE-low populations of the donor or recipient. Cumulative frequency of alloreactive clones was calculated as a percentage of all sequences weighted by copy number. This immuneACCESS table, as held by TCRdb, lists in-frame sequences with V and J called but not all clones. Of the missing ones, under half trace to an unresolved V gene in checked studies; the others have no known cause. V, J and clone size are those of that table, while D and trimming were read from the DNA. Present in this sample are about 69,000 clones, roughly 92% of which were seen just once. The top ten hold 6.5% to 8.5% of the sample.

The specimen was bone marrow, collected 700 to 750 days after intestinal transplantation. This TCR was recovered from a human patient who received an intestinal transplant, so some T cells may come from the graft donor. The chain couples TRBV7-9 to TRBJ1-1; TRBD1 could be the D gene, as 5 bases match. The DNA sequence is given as TGTGCCAGCAGCTTGGTGTCCGGGGCCACTGAAGCTTTCTTT. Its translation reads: CASSLVSGATEAFF.